The 5 T cell receptor beta chains listed next were all sequenced from one sample in a study of cytomegalovirus exposure and HLA in healthy donors. The PCR made use of 60 Vbeta and 13 Jbeta primers. Only in-frame clones appear in the TCRdb table, and some are missing; sequencing was by immunoSEQ multiplex PCR. Among under 250,000 clones listed, roughly 80% were seen once. Sequencing used PBMCs. These receptors originate from a middle-aged man in good health and CMV-seropositive.

The J gene is TRBJ1-2, the V gene TRBV27; TRBD1 agrees at 10 bases. The CDR3 runs 15 residues. Germline V gene sequence: CDR1 MNHEY, CDR2 SMNVEV (reference sequence). V trimming: 4 bases; J trimming: 3 bases; junction bases outside the gene matches: 5. DNA for the CDR3: TGTGCCAGCAGTTCCCGACAGGGGGCCTACTATGGCTACACCTTC. Amino acids: CASSSRQGAYYGYTF.

This clone has only a few counts. The chain recombines TRBV30 with TRBJ1-1, with D hard to call. Germline lookup yields CDR1 GTSNPN and CDR2 SVGIG (reference sequence). CDR3 length: 12 residues. The V gene lost 4 bases and the J gene lost 1 base, with 7 bases spanning the gap. The CDR3 sequence is CAWIVQNTEAFF. The DNA of the CDR3 is TGTGCCTGGATTGTCCAGAACACTGAAGCTTTCTTT.

In its sample, this clone was seen once. The chain uses TRBV7-2 and TRBJ2-3; 8 bases match TRBD2. CDR1 and CDR2 from the germline V gene are SGHTA and FQGNSA. This CDR3 is built from 15 residues. V gave up 4 bases and J gave up 2 bases; unmatched junction bases: 5. The CDR3 here is CASSSSGGNTDTQYF. The DNA of the CDR3 is TGTGCCAGCAGCTCCAGCGGGGGAAACACAGATACGCAGTATTTT.

The count of this clone is one. V usage is TRBV29-1 and J usage is TRBJ2-5; the D gene is possibly TRBD1 (6 bases). The DNA end is more similar to TRBJ2-7, so the J call may be wrong. The CDR3 covers 12 residues. Germline CDR1 and CDR2: SQVTM and ANQGSEA. The CDR3 nucleotides are TGCAGCGTTGGGGACAATACCTACGAGCAGTACTTC. Protein sequence: CSVGDNTYEQYF.

A few counts support this clone. The chain combines TRBV10-2 with TRBJ2-7, with D maybe TRBD2 (5 bases). The CDR3 consists of 13 residues. V was pared by 0 bases and J by 3 bases, with 6 bases between. Per the germline V gene, CDR1 is WSHSY and CDR2 is SAAADI. Written as DNA, the CDR3 is TGCGCCAGCAGTGAGTCCGGGGTCTACGAGCAGTACTTC. It specifies CASSESGVYEQYF.